One and the same sample provided the 32 T cell receptor beta chains below, sequenced in a study of T cells after yellow fever vaccination. One entry per CDR3 protein, called by TCRdb with MiXCR from the 5' RACE reads. The sample has about 580,000 distinct CDR3 sequences, approximately 16% seen once. The source material was PBMCs, sampled 5 days after the first yellow fever vaccination. The origin of the receptors is a young man who received the YFV17D yellow fever vaccine.

This clonotype was counted only a few times. The J gene is TRBJ1-5, the V gene TRBV19; weak D call: TRBD1 (5 bases). Looked up from germline, CDR1 is LNHDA and CDR2 is SQIVND (reference sequence). Trimming shortened V by 7 bases and J by 2 bases, and 12 bases separated the two germline ends. The CDR3 totals 14 residues. The CDR3 spells CASTAGSGNQPQHF. As DNA, the CDR3 is TGTGCCAGTACGGCAGGGAGCGGCAATCAGCCCCAGCATTTT.

This clonotype was detected only a few times. This rearrangement joins TRBV20-1 to TRBJ1-5; no clear D. V was cut by 0 bases and J by 4 bases, with 7 bases left in between. Germline CDR1 DFQATT, CDR2 SNEGSKA (reference sequence). The CDR3 covers 13 residues. CDR3 amino acids: CSARDDANQPQHF. The CDR3 nucleotides read TGCAGTGCTAGAGATGACGCGAATCAGCCCCAGCATTTT.

There are a few counts of this clonotype. This rearrangement joins TRBV12-3 or TRBV12-4 to TRBJ2-7; D uncertain. This CDR3 has 14 residues. Trimming cost V 6 bases and J 4 bases, with 16 bases left between them. The CDR3 DNA reads as TGTGCCAGCAGACAACCCGCCCTGGGGTACGAGCAGTACTTC. Protein sequence: CASRQPALGYEQYF.

Only a few counts were recorded for this clonotype. This sequence joins TRBV9 and TRBJ2-3; weak D call: TRBD2 (6 bases). V dropped 4 bases and J dropped 7 bases, with 16 bases sitting between them. The CDR3 has 14 amino acids. Germline V gene data show CDR1 as SGDLS and CDR2 as YYNGEE. The CDR3 loop reads CASSSSGGGNTQYF. The DNA for the CDR3 is TGTGCCAGCAGCAGCTCCGGGGGAGGAAATACGCAGTATTTT. Filled out from reference TRBV9 and TRBJ2-3, the complete variable domain reads DSGVTQTPKHLITATGQRVTLRCSPRSGDLSVYWYQQSLDQGLQFLIQYYNGEERAKGNILERFSAQQFPDLHSELNLSSLELGDSALYFCASSSSGGGNTQYFGPGTRLTVL.

This clonotype occurred many times. The rearrangement links TRBV6-5 to TRBJ2-5; 7 bases line up with TRBD1. V lost 4 bases, J lost 3 bases, and 5 bases stayed unmatched. The CDR3 spans 14 residues. CDR1 is MNHEY, CDR2 SVGAGI, per germline. The CDR3 DNA follows: TGTGCCAGCAGTTTCGGACAGGAAGAAGAGACCCAGTACTTC. Protein sequence: CASSFGQEEETQYF.

This clonotype has just a few counts. The chain links TRBV10-3 to TRBJ1-2; D not certain. In germline, CDR1 is ENHRY, CDR2 SYGVKD. V gave up 4 bases and J gave up 0 bases, with 12 bases separating them. The CDR3 is 15 residues long. The CDR3 DNA is TGTGCCATCAGTGTGGAAGGAAAGCCTAACTATGGCTACACCTTC. This sequence encodes CAISVEGKPNYGYTF.

This clonotype was recorded many times. Germline is not matched at one junction end, which may reflect a read error. V and J are TRBV7-7 and TRBJ2-5; 9 positions match TRBD1. From germline, CDR1 is SSHAT and CDR2 FNYEAQ (reference sequence). The CDR3 extends over 14 amino acids. CDR3 DNA sequence: TGTGCTAGCAGCCAGACAGGGGGTGAGGGGACCCAGTACTTC. This codes for CASSQTGGEGTQYF.

The chain is built from TRBV2 and TRBJ2-2, with D tentatively TRBD1 (5 bases). Trimming removed 1 base from V and 0 bases from J, with 9 bases in between. The CDR3 length is 16 residues. The germline V gene encodes CDR1 SNHLY and CDR2 FYNNEI. CDR3 DNA sequence: TGTGCCAGCAGTGAAGGCAGGGCGGCGAACACCGGGGAGCTGTTTTTT. This translates into CASSEGRAANTGELFF.

This clonotype came up many times. The chain uses TRBV12-3 or TRBV12-4 and TRBJ2-3; 9 bases are shared with TRBD2. Trimming took 7 bases from V and 10 from J; bases not matched to a gene: 15. The CDR3 has 15 amino acids. CDR3 in amino acids: CASTLVGASGAAQYF. For the CDR3, the DNA is TGTGCCAGCACCCTGGTCGGGGCTAGCGGGGCGGCGCAGTATTTT.

The chain links TRBV4-1 to TRBJ2-3, with D tentatively TRBD2 (6 bases). There are 18 residues in the CDR3. Trimming removed 3 bases at V and 0 bases at J, with 19 bases between. Germline V gene data show CDR1 as MGHRA and CDR2 as YSYEKL. The chain's CDR3 is CASSHILMTSRSTDTQYF. The CDR3, as DNA: TGCGCCAGCAGCCACATCCTTATGACTAGTAGGAGCACAGATACGCAGTATTTT.

The chain uses TRBV15 and TRBJ2-2; TRBD1 agrees at 8 bases. This CDR3 has 14 residues. Germline CDR1 and CDR2: LNHNV and YYDKDF (reference sequence). V lost 6 bases and J lost 6; bases outside the gene matches: 6. The CDR3 reads CATRGIQGAGELFF. The CDR3 coding sequence is TGTGCCACCAGGGGGATACAGGGGGCCGGGGAGCTGTTTTTT.

The V call is TRBV18, the J call TRBJ2-7; D not resolved. The CDR3 loop spans 11 amino acids. Germline CDR1 is KGHSH and CDR2 is LQKENI. V gave up 5 bases and J gave up 2 bases, with 4 bases separating them. This chain's CDR3 is CASSAAYEQYV. CDR3 nucleotide sequence: TGTGCCAGCTCAGCCGCCTACGAGCAGTACGTC.

This clonotype was counted only a few times. V gene TRBV29-1 combines with J gene TRBJ1-2; D gene ambiguous. CDR3 size: 12 residues. Germline CDR1 is SQVTM and CDR2 is ANQGSEA. V was cut by 3 bases and J by 4 bases, with 9 bases left in between. CDR3 in amino acids: CSVDRTVYGYTF. The CDR3 DNA follows: TGCAGCGTTGACAGGACTGTCTATGGCTACACCTTC.

This clonotype has ten or more counts. The rearrangement uses TRBV4-3 and TRBJ1-5; perhaps TRBD1 as D (6 bases). V was clipped by 0 bases and J by 7 bases, with 16 bases between them. CDR3 length: 16 amino acids. CDR1 and CDR2 (germline): LGHNA, YSLEER. Written as DNA, the CDR3 is TGCGCCAGCAGCCAAGATACAGGGTTTGGGTTGCAGCCCCAGCATTTT. As protein: CASSQDTGFGLQPQHF.

This clonotype was picked up a small number of times. The chain employs TRBV7-9 and TRBJ2-7; D gene ambiguous. Trimming left V 7 bases short and J 2 bases short, with 12 bases between. The CDR3 totals 13 residues. Germline V lookup: CDR1 SEHNR, CDR2 FQNEAQ (reference sequence). CDR3 sequence (DNA): TGTGCCAGCACCCCAAGCCTTGCCTACGAGCAGTACTTC. It yields the protein CASTPSLAYEQYF.

The rearrangement links TRBV7-8 to TRBJ1-1; D gene uncertain. Germline lookup yields CDR1 SGHVS and CDR2 FQNEAQ. The CDR3 runs 14 residues. Trimming removed 2 bases at V and 2 bases at J, with 9 bases between. The CDR3 region is CASSLFRGNTEAFF. In DNA form, the CDR3 reads TGTGCCAGCAGCTTATTCCGAGGAAACACTGAAGCTTTCTTT. Based on the CDR3 plus reference TRBV7-8 and TRBJ1-1, the full variable domain is GAGVSQSPRYKVAKRGQDVALRCDPISGHVSLFWYQQALGQGPEFLTYFQNEAQLDKSGLPSDRFFAERPEGSVSTLKIQRTQQEDSAVYLCASSLFRGNTEAFFGQGTRLTVV.

This clonotype was observed a handful of times. The V and J genes are TRBV12-3 or TRBV12-4 and TRBJ1-1; possibly TRBD1 for D (5 bases). This CDR3 has 12 amino acids. V gave up 4 bases and J gave up 8 bases, with 11 bases separating them. CDR3 nucleotides: TGTGCCAGCAGTTGGGGCGAGACAGAAGCTTTCTTT. Translated: CASSWGETEAFF.

The genes are TRBV2 and TRBJ1-1; 8 bases line up with TRBD1. V dropped 7 bases and J dropped 1; count of bases not matched to a gene: 5. The CDR3 covers 14 residues. In germline, CDR1 is SNHLY, CDR2 FYNNEI. CDR3 loop: CASTRTGKNTEAFF. The DNA for the CDR3 is TGTGCCAGCACCCGGACAGGGAAGAACACTGAAGCTTTCTTT. The full variable domain, completed using reference TRBV2 and TRBJ1-1, is EPEVTQTPSHQVTQMGQEVILRCVPISNHLYFYWYRQILGQKVEFLVSFYNNEISEKSEIFDDQFSVERPDGSNFTLKIRSTKLEDSAMYFCASTRTGKNTEAFFGQGTRLTVV.

In this sample, this clonotype turned up many times. The chain couples TRBV10-3 to TRBJ2-3, with D hard to call. Germline V gene lookup returns CDR1 ENHRY and CDR2 SYGVKD. Trimming shortened V by 5 bases and J by 4 bases, and 13 bases separated the two germline ends. This CDR3 contains 14 residues. The CDR3 nucleotides are TGTGCCATCAGTAATACCCCGGACGCAGATACGCAGTATTTT. It translates to CAISNTPDADTQYF.

The chain combines TRBV6-6 with TRBJ1-5; 7 bases map to TRBD1. V trimming: 7 bases; J trimming: 2 bases; junction bases outside the gene matches: 2. In germline, CDR1 is MNHNY, CDR2 SVGAGI (reference sequence). The CDR3 runs to 13 residues. The CDR3 DNA is TGTGCCAGCATCGGACAGGGCAATCAGCCCCAGCATTTT. This sequence encodes CASIGQGNQPQHF.

The chain uses TRBV19 and TRBJ1-2; D gene ambiguous. In germline, CDR1 is LNHDA, CDR2 SQIVND (reference sequence). The V gene lost 11 bases and the J gene lost 0 bases, with 16 bases spanning the gap. This CDR3 is 14 amino acids long. The CDR3: CAVGPTFPNYGYTF. The CDR3 DNA sequence: TGTGCCGTCGGCCCGACCTTCCCTAACTATGGCTACACCTTC.

The chain couples TRBV4-2 to TRBJ1-1, with TRBD1 as a possible D gene (6 bases). The germline CDR1 and CDR2 sequences are LGHNA and YNFKEQ. This CDR3 is built from 14 residues. V was trimmed by 2 bases and J by 3 bases, leaving 10 bases between them. CDR3 sequence: CASSQTGWDTEAFF. The CDR3 DNA reads TGTGCCAGCAGCCAAACAGGGTGGGACACTGAAGCTTTCTTT.

The chain recombines TRBV6-2 or TRBV6-3 with TRBJ1-1, with a weak D call TRBD1 (5 bases). Germline-derived CDR1 and CDR2 are MNHEY and SVGEGT. The CDR3 is 17 residues long. Trimming removed 8 bases at V and 0 bases at J, with 22 bases between. CDR3 nucleotide sequence: TGTGCCAGCCTAACGGGGCAGAAGAAAATCATGAACACTGAAGCTTTCTTT. Protein: CASLTGQKKIMNTEAFF.

The sample holds a few counts of this clonotype. The chain employs TRBV27 and TRBJ1-1; D is undetermined. Germline V gene sequence: CDR1 MNHEY, CDR2 SMNVEV (reference sequence). The CDR3 length is 17 residues. Trimming removed 1 base from V and 0 bases from J, with 15 bases in between. The CDR3 coding sequence is TGTGCCAGCAGTTTATTTTCCACAGCATTATTGAACACTGAAGCTTTCTTT. Translating gives CASSLFSTALLNTEAFF.

The rearrangement joins TRBV7-9 to TRBJ2-3; a possible D gene is TRBD2 (5 bases). The V end was cut by 8 bases, the J end by 6 bases, with 12 bases between. Germline V gene sequence: CDR1 SEHNR, CDR2 FQNEAQ (reference sequence). The CDR3 contains 12 residues. The CDR3 sequence is CASGFSGDTQYF. CDR3 bases: TGTGCCAGCGGATTTTCGGGGGATACGCAGTATTTT.

This clonotype appeared a few times. V and J are TRBV3-1 and TRBJ2-1, with a weak D call TRBD2 (6 bases). The germline V gene encodes CDR1 LGHDT and CDR2 YNNKEL (reference sequence). The V end was cut by 4 bases, the J end by 5 bases, with 15 bases between. This CDR3 has 15 amino acids. In nucleotides, the CDR3 is TGTGCCAGCAGCCGAGGGGCGGGATTAGACAATGAGCAGTTCTTC. Residues: CASSRGAGLDNEQFF.

The chain couples TRBV6-5 to TRBJ1-4, with D maybe TRBD1 (5 bases). CDR1 is MNHEY and CDR2 is SVGAGI in the germline V gene. This CDR3 spans 15 amino acids. V was trimmed by 4 bases and J by 5 bases, leaving 14 bases between them. The CDR3 region has the DNA TGTGCCAGCAGTTCCGGGGGACCGTCGAATGAAAAACTGTTTTTT. Protein: CASSSGGPSNEKLFF.

This rearrangement joins TRBV5-1 to TRBJ2-1, with 11 bases identical to TRBD2. Germline V lookup: CDR1 SGHRS, CDR2 YFSETQ. This CDR3 comprises 15 residues. V was pared by 4 bases and J by 6 bases, with 6 bases of the junction left unmatched. CDR3 loop: CASSMTSGTVNEQFF. CDR3 nucleotide sequence: TGCGCCAGCAGCATGACTAGCGGGACCGTCAATGAGCAGTTCTTC.

The CDR3 protein is CSASLAEGRTEAFF. The CDR3 bases are TGCAGTGCTAGTCTCGCAGAGGGACGCACTGAAGCTTTCTTT. V is TRBV20-1 and J is TRBJ1-1; D is perhaps TRBD1 (5 bases). Trimming left V 3 bases short and J 4 bases short, with 15 bases between. Germline V lookup: CDR1 DFQATT, CDR2 SNEGSKA (reference sequence). There are 14 residues in the CDR3.

The rearrangement links TRBV27 to TRBJ2-5; perhaps TRBD1 as D (5 bases). Deletions cut 0 bases from V and 8 bases from J, with 16 bases between. The CDR3 contains 15 residues. The V gene's germline CDR1 is MNHEY and CDR2 SMNVEV (reference sequence). The CDR3 here is CASSLSTPGWDTQYF. Here the CDR3 DNA reads TGTGCCAGCAGTTTATCGACCCCAGGGTGGGATACCCAGTACTTC.

This clonotype was picked up a small number of times. V gene TRBV5-1 combines with J gene TRBJ2-1; 9 nucleotides line up with TRBD2. The V and J ends lost 2 bases and 0 bases, in that order; junction bases with no gene match: 15. Germline CDR1 and CDR2: SGHRS and YFSETQ. This CDR3 has 20 residues. As DNA, the CDR3 is TGCGCCAGCAGCTTCCTTCCCGAGCGGGGGGCCTATAGCTCCTACAATGAGCAGTTCTTC. Its translation: CASSFLPERGAYSSYNEQFF.

This clonotype has just a few counts. The J gene is TRBJ2-2, the V gene TRBV3-1; 11 bases agree with TRBD2. V lost 5 bases to trimming and J lost 6 bases; unmatched junction nucleotides: 5. From germline, CDR1 is LGHDT and CDR2 YNNKEL (reference sequence). This CDR3 region has 15 residues. CDR3 sequence (DNA): TGTGCCAGCAGCTTAGCGGGGGGGCCTCCCGGGGAGCTGTTTTTT. The encoded protein is CASSLAGGPPGELFF.